These T cell receptor beta chains were read from a single sample in a study of blood T cell repertoires in COVID-19. Using immunoSEQ multiplex PCR, the repertoire was profiled, and TCRdb retains in-frame clones only, with some absent. Altogether approximately 31,000 clones are present, around 90% being singletons, with the ten largest covering around 1.5%. The sequenced sample was peripheral blood. The receptors here all came from a man aged 55 to 70 with active COVID-19. CDR3s leave out the opening cysteine and the closing phenylalanine or tryptophan.

len: 12; v_gene: TRBV27; CDR3aa: ASSPPVTGGEQY
len: 14; v_gene: TRBV28; CDR3aa: ASSFSGTGANQPQH
len: 15; v_gene: TRBV5-6; CDR3aa: ASSFGANGFLRDTQY
len: 14; v_gene: TRBV6-2/TRBV6-3; CDR3aa: ASSYGGTGLNQPQH
len: 11; v_gene: TRBV19; CDR3aa: ASSSGGPAEAF
len: 12; v_gene: TRBV2; CDR3aa: ASGRESSYNEQF
len: 13; v_gene: TRBV9; CDR3aa: ASSAQVNGNSPLH
len: 12; v_gene: TRBV6-5; CDR3aa: ASGATSGVYEQF
len: 13; v_gene: TRBV5-1; CDR3aa: ASSPGHEPDYGYT
len: 12; v_gene: TRBV11-3; CDR3aa: AGSLGADSYEQY
len: 11; v_gene: TRBV5-6; CDR3aa: ASSLTGRAGYT
len: 11; v_gene: TRBV28; CDR3aa: ATQLNRGGEQF
len: 9; v_gene: TRBV20-1; CDR3aa: SADRGEKLF
len: 14; v_gene: TRBV28; CDR3aa: ASTTTGGGSNQPQH
len: 15; v_gene: TRBV10-3; CDR3aa: AIKRTSGAPSYNEQF
len: 11; v_gene: TRBV6-5; CDR3aa: ASSWDRGYGYT
len: 11; v_gene: TRBV9; CDR3aa: ASTAANTGELF
len: 11; v_gene: TRBV3-1/TRBV3-2; CDR3aa: ASSPGQSGGYT
len: 13; v_gene: TRBV7-6; CDR3aa: ASSSGTGYSYEQY
len: 13; v_gene: TRBV5-1; CDR3aa: ASSRTGLSGNTIY
len: 9; v_gene: TRBV28; CDR3aa: ASSFEHTQY
len: 12; v_gene: TRBV7-2; CDR3aa: ASSLRHYTDTQY
len: 13; v_gene: TRBV9; CDR3aa: ASSPGQGASEKLF
len: 12; v_gene: TRBV28; CDR3aa: ASSLFAGNYGYT
len: 10; v_gene: TRBV28; CDR3aa: ASSEGGDPQH
len: 11; v_gene: TRBV6-5; CDR3aa: ASRLAVGVTQY
len: 16; v_gene: TRBV5-1; CDR3aa: ASSPAGTADGGNQPQH
len: 14; v_gene: TRBV6-1; CDR3aa: ASSAPGTGTFYGYT
len: 14; v_gene: TRBV19; CDR3aa: ASSPSTSGGLDTQY
len: 13; v_gene: TRBV7-8; CDR3aa: ASSLVSGDTDTQY
len: 14; v_gene: TRBV28; CDR3aa: ASSHRGQGAAYEQY
len: 12; v_gene: TRBV5-4; CDR3aa: ASSLQGYNSPLH
len: 14; v_gene: TRBV5-6; CDR3aa: ASSSRFGGRGNTIY
len: 12; v_gene: TRBV6-6; CDR3aa: ASSAQGAGLDSD
len: 11; v_gene: TRBV9; CDR3aa: ASNERGGGTQY
len: 14; v_gene: TRBV5-8; CDR3aa: ASSQRLAGGTDTQY
len: 13; v_gene: TRBV4-2; CDR3aa: ASSHSSRGNTEAF
len: 16; v_gene: TRBV23-1; CDR3aa: ASSHFTGASSYNSPLH
len: 13; v_gene: TRBV4-3; CDR3aa: ASSQGQGLSYEQY
len: 13; v_gene: TRBV9; CDR3aa: ASRQLPEGYYEQY
len: 13; v_gene: TRBV4-1; CDR3aa: ASSPGGTDNSPLH
len: 13; v_gene: TRBV19; CDR3aa: ASSITDKAGNTIY
len: 15; v_gene: TRBV4-3; CDR3aa: ASSQANLGGARETQY
len: 16; v_gene: TRBV10-3; CDR3aa: AISDGTSGWGDTGELF
len: 15; v_gene: TRBV19; CDR3aa: ASSKVGTGVAFSEAF
len: 11; v_gene: TRBV28; CDR3aa: ASSLELTGELF
len: 16; v_gene: TRBV4-1; CDR3aa: ASSQESQGGLLNTEAF
len: 16; v_gene: TRBV4-1; CDR3aa: ASSQLHGQGTFSYEQY
len: 12; v_gene: TRBV29-1; CDR3aa: SVSSGRANEKLF